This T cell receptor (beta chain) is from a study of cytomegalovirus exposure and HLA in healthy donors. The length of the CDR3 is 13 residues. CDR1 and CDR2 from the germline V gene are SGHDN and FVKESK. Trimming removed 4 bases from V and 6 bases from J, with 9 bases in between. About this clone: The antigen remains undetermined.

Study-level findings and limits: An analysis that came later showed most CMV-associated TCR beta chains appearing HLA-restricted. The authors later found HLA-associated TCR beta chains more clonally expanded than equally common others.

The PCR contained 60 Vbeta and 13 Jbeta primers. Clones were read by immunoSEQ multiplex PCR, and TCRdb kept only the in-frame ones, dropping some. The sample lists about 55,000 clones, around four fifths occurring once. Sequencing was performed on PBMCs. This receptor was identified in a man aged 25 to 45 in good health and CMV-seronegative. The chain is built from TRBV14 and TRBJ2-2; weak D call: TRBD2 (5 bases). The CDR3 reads CASSPRVSGELFF. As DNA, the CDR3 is TGTGCCAGCAGCCCGAGGGTCTCCGGGGAGCTGTTTTTT.